One and the same sample provided the 22 T cell receptor beta chains below, sequenced in a study of metastatic and nonmetastatic thyroid tumors. Each patient went into thyroid surgery without having received any treatment. TCRdb re-clonotyped the PCR reads through MiXCR. The table has 20,000 to 25,000 clones, approximately 24% seen once; the top ten hold around 12%. The sample taken for sequencing was tumor tissue. These receptors were obtained from a male donor with papillary thyroid cancer or a benign thyroid nodule (not recorded which). Some clones in this sample may be carry-over from other donors' samples.

In its sample, this clone was seen many times. The rearrangement links TRBV5-5 to TRBJ1-2; D not resolved. V lost 6 bases, J lost 2 bases, and 17 bases lay in between. Germline V CDR1 and CDR2: SGHKS, YYEKEE (reference sequence). CDR3 length: 15 amino acids. CDR3 protein: CASIHGHSLNYGYTF. As DNA, the CDR3 is TGTGCCAGCATCCATGGGCACAGTCTAAACTATGGCTACACCTTC.

This clone has a count of ten or more. The chain couples TRBV6-1 to TRBJ1-4, with 7 bases lining up with TRBD1. The germline CDR1 and CDR2 sequences are MNHNS and SASEGT. The CDR3 has 14 amino acids. V shed 6 bases and J 4 bases; nucleotides not matched to a gene: 5. This chain's CDR3 is CASSPGTVNEKLFF. For the CDR3, the DNA is TGTGCCAGCAGCCCAGGGACAGTTAATGAAAAACTGTTTTTT.

The sample holds many counts of this clone. CDR3 bases: TGTGCCAGCAGTTCTCAAATGGGCCCATACGCTGAAGCTTTCTTT. Encoded protein: CASSSQMGPYAEAFF. The chain couples TRBV28 to TRBJ1-1, with no clear D. Per the germline V gene, CDR1 is MDHEN and CDR2 is SYDVKM. V was clipped by 4 bases and J by 6 bases, with 18 bases between them. CDR3 length: 15 residues. Looking up the rest from reference TRBV28 and TRBJ1-1 gives the full variable domain: DVKVTQSSRYLVKRTGEKVFLECVQDMDHENMFWYRQDPGLGLRLIYFSYDVKMKEKGDIPEGYSVSREKKERFSLILESASTNQTSMYLCASSSQMGPYAEAFFGQGTRLTVV.

The sample holds many counts of this clone. The chain combines TRBV7-2 with TRBJ2-5; no clear D gene. V was shortened by 5 bases and J by 5 bases, with 9 bases between the two germline ends. The CDR3 runs to 12 residues. CDR1 SGHTA and CDR2 FQGNSA come from the germline V gene. CDR3 loop: CASSPTQETQYF. The DNA of the CDR3 is TGTGCCAGCAGCCCGACCCAGGAGACCCAGTACTTC.

This clone has a count of ten or more. This rearrangement joins TRBV13 to TRBJ2-1, with D tentatively TRBD2 (6 bases). The CDR3 has 17 amino acids. Germline V gives CDR1 PRHDT, CDR2 FYEKMQ (reference sequence). The V and J ends lost 0 bases and 4 bases respectively, with 16 bases between them. The DNA of the CDR3 is TGTGCCAGCAGCTTAGGCCTAACGGGACTTACTTACAATGAGCAGTTCTTC. It codes for CASSLGLTGLTYNEQFF. Together with reference TRBV13 and TRBJ2-1, the CDR3 gives the full variable domain: AAGVIQSPRHLIKEKRETATLKCYPIPRHDTVYWYQQGPGQDPQFLISFYEKMQSDKGSIPDRFSAQQFSDYHSELNMSSLELGDSALYFCASSLGLTGLTYNEQFFGPGTRLTVL.

This clone occurred many times. Distinct nucleotide sequences in the sample also encode this CDR3. The chain links TRBV3-1 to TRBJ1-1, with D uncertain. Germline V gene lookup returns CDR1 LGHDT and CDR2 YNNKEL (reference sequence). The V and J ends lost 0 bases and 6 bases respectively, with 8 bases between them. CDR3 size: 13 residues. The CDR3, as DNA: TGTGCCAGCAGCCAAGATAATTTGCCTGAAGCTTTCTTT. Its protein product is CASSQDNLPEAFF.

About this clone: One end of the junction fails to match germline, which may point to a read error. V and J are TRBV28 and TRBJ2-7, with unresolved D. Germline CDR1 MDHEN, CDR2 SYDVKM. This CDR3 is built from 14 residues. The CDR3 loop reads CASRLSDSDDEQYF. CDR3 DNA sequence: TGTGCCAGCAGGTTATCCGACTCGGACGACGAGCAGTACTTC.

This clone has ten or more counts. The V call is TRBV29-1, the J call TRBJ1-5, with 11 bases aligning to TRBD1. J lost 8 bases, V lost 7 bases, and 7 bases had no gene match. The CDR3 totals 13 residues. The germline CDR1 and CDR2 sequences are SQVTM and ANQGSEA. The CDR3 DNA is TGCAGCGCGCGGGACAGGGGGGTGGAGCCCCAGCATTTT. Residues: CSARDRGVEPQHF.

By proportion, this clone is medium-sized. The chain combines TRBV11-2 with TRBJ1-2, with D perhaps matching TRBD1 (5 bases). V dropped 5 bases and J dropped 14 bases, with 24 bases sitting between them. Germline assignment: CDR1 SGHAT and CDR2 FQNNGV. The CDR3 has 14 residues. CDR3 coding DNA: TGTGCCAGCAGCGGACTCAGACAGAGCCCCAAAAGAACCTTC. Protein sequence: CASSGLRQSPKRTF.

The CDR3 loop is CASSRDSQTNYGYTF. The CDR3 nucleotides read TGTGCCAGCAGCCGCGACAGCCAGACTAACTATGGCTACACCTTC. The V gene is TRBV11-3, the J gene TRBJ1-2; possibly TRBD1 for D (5 bases). The germline CDR1 and CDR2 sequences are SGHNT and YENEEA. V dropped 5 bases and J dropped 0 bases, with 13 bases sitting between them. This CDR3 region has 15 residues.

This clone was detected ten times or more. Likely a read error: the CDR3 ends without its conserved phenylalanine or tryptophan. Other DNA sequences of this sample code for an identical CDR3. This sequence joins TRBV6-6 and TRBJ1-1, with TRBD1 matching over 7 bases. Germline values: CDR1 MNHNY, CDR2 SVGAGI (reference sequence). The trim removed 0 bases at V and 5 bases at J, leaving 6 bases unmatched. The CDR3 has 15 amino acids. CDR3 coding DNA: TGTGCCAGCAGTTACTCGACACTGACAGGGACTGAAGCTTTCTCT. Encoded protein: CASSYSTLTGTEAFS.

For this clone: A much larger clone lies one base from this, so it may be a read error. The genes are TRBV15 and TRBJ1-1, with D possibly matching TRBD1 (5 bases). In germline, CDR1 is LNHNV, CDR2 YYDKDF (reference sequence). The CDR3 covers 14 residues. CDR3 residues: CATSPGGLGTEVFF. CDR3 coding DNA: TGTGCCACCAGCCCGGGGGGGTTGGGCACTGAAGTTTTCTTT.

In its sample, this clone was seen many times. This may be a read error: a much more frequent sequence differs by one nucleotide. The chain has TRBV24-1 and TRBJ2-7; D not resolved. CDR1 and CDR2 (germline): KGHDR, SFDVKD. This CDR3 has 14 amino acids. V gave up 5 bases and J gave up 6 bases, with 16 bases separating them. CDR3 in DNA: TGTGCCACCAGTGGGGTAGTCCCCGGCGCCGAGCAGTACTTC. Translated, it gives CATSGVVPGAEQYF.

In its sample, this clone was seen a few times. One end of the junction varies from germline; a read error may be responsible. The same CDR3 arises from other DNA sequences in this sample as well. The chain has TRBV12-3 or TRBV12-4 and TRBJ2-2; D is perhaps TRBD2 (6 bases). The CDR3 sequence is 18 residues long. The CDR3 region is CASRLTRPGLRLAGELFF. DNA of the CDR3: TGTGCCAGCAGGTTAACCCGACCAGGACTACGTCTGGCCGGGGAGCTGTTTTTC.

A few counts support this clone. A much larger clone differs from this one at a single base, so this may be a read error. V usage is TRBV10-2 and J usage is TRBJ2-4; unclear D gene. The germline gives CDR1 WSHSY, CDR2 SAAADI. The CDR3 loop spans 14 amino acids. V gave up 7 bases and J gave up 0 bases, with 10 bases separating them. The CDR3 DNA reads TGCGCCAGCAATTTGGCTCTAGCCAAAAACATTCAGTACTTC. Its protein product is CASNLALAKNIQYF.

A few counts support this clone. This may stem from a read error, because a much larger clone lies one nucleotide away. V is TRBV10-3 and J is TRBJ2-2; D possibly uses TRBD1 or TRBD2 (5 bases each). The V gene's germline CDR1 is ENHRY and CDR2 SYGVKD. This CDR3 spans 14 amino acids. CDR3 DNA: TGTGCCATCACCCCGCAGGGCAGGACCGGGGATCTGTTTTTT. Translated, it gives CAITPQGRTGDLFF.

Many counts were recorded for this clone. The chain links TRBV28 to TRBJ1-3; no clear D. Per germline, CDR1 MDHEN and CDR2 SYDVKM. This CDR3 has 14 amino acids. With 2 bases removed from V and 4 bases from J, the gap between germline ends came to 9 bases. CDR3 nucleotides: TGTGCCAGCAGTTTAGAGACACACGGAAACACCATATATTTT. Protein sequence: CASSLETHGNTIYF.

In its sample, this clone is medium-sized (0.01 to 0.1%). The chain is built from TRBV2 and TRBJ2-7, with no clear D. Germline values: CDR1 SNHLY, CDR2 FYNNEI. Trimming removed 4 bases at V and 0 bases at J, with 7 bases between. CDR3 length equals 13 residues. CDR3 nucleotides: TGTGCCAGCAGTGTCAGCCCCTCCTACGAGCAGTACTTC. Translated, it gives CASSVSPSYEQYF.

This clone was observed at least ten times. This chain uses TRBV30 with TRBJ1-2, with D possibly matching TRBD1 (6 bases). The germline V gene has CDR1 GTSNPN and CDR2 SVGIG (reference sequence). Between the trimmed V and J ends, which lost 3 bases and 9 bases, there was a span of 26 bases. The CDR3 is 16 amino acids. The DNA of the CDR3 is TGTGCCTGGAGGCGGGTGGGGGACATCAAAACTATAAGCTACACCTTC. Translation: CAWRRVGDIKTISYTF.

By share, this clone counts as medium-sized (0.01 to 0.1%). CDR3: CASSTGSPSYYEQYF. For the CDR3, the DNA is TGTGCCAGCAGCACCGGATCCCCCTCTTACTACGAGCAGTACTTC. The chain couples TRBV27 to TRBJ2-7; no definite D call. The V gene's germline CDR1 is MNHEY and CDR2 SMNVEV (reference sequence). Trimming stripped 6 bases from V and 3 bases from J, with 18 bases between. This CDR3 is built from 15 residues.

With respect to this clone: Here the CDR3 omits its conserved ending phenylalanine or tryptophan, so a read error is the likely source. This chain connects TRBV12-3 or TRBV12-4 to TRBJ1-1; D is unclear. The length of the CDR3 is 13 residues. The CDR3 nucleotides are TGTGCCAGCAGAGGGCGCAGGAACACTGACGCTTTCTAT. It encodes CASRGRRNTDAFY.

This clone is medium-sized by share. The genes are TRBV5-1 and TRBJ2-7; 10 nucleotides line up with TRBD2. The V and J ends lost 5 bases and 3 bases, in that order; junction bases with no gene match: 8. The CDR3 is 15 amino acids. CDR1 and CDR2 from the germline V gene are SGHRS and YFSETQ. The CDR3 region is CASSTRTSGGYEQYF. As DNA, the CDR3 is TGCGCCAGCAGTACCCGGACTAGCGGAGGCTACGAGCAGTACTTC. Combining the CDR3 with reference TRBV5-1 and TRBJ2-7 gives the whole variable domain KAGVTQTPRYLIKTRGQQVTLSCSPISGHRSVSWYQQTPGQGLQFLFEYFSETQRNKGNFPGRFSGRQFSNSRSEMNVSTLELGDSALYLCASSTRTSGGYEQYFGPGTRLTVT.